This T cell receptor beta chain comes out of a study of vaccination and CD4 T cells after COVID-19. About the study: Six males and four females, two Hispanic, made up the convalescents. The study drew post-COVID samples a median approximately 100 days after diagnosis (range 35 to 161). Taking of post-vaccine samples occurred a median around 70 days after dose two (range 14 to 241).

Sequencing of DNA taken from cultured CD4+ T cells relied on the Oncomine TCR Beta short-read assay. TCRdb fed the PCR reads into MiXCR, producing one record per CDR3 protein. In the table there are more than 15,000 distinct CDR3 sequences, under 60% of which are singletons. Time point indicated: late sampling 161 to 241 days after vaccination in a few convalescent patients. Stated treatment: roughly 10-day PBMC culture with coronavirus spike peptide pools or control peptides (ViraFEST assay). In the case of this clonotype: Its target is unknown.

General study results and limits: Going from roughly 21 to 40, median SARS-CoV-2-reactive clonotypes did not rise significantly.

The sample was CD4+ T cells from blood, cultured in vitro, taken about 7 months after SARS-CoV-2 vaccination. This TCR was sampled from a human donor who had recovered from COVID-19.

The CDR3 region is CATSYSKNTEAFF. CDR3 DNA sequence: TGTGCCACCAGTTATAGCAAGAACACTGAAGCTTTCTTT. The chain uses TRBV15 and TRBJ1-1; D ambiguous. The ends were cut back, 6 bases at V and 1 base at J, with 9 bases in the middle. Germline assignment: CDR1 LNHNV and CDR2 YYDKDF (reference sequence). The CDR3 loop spans 13 amino acids.